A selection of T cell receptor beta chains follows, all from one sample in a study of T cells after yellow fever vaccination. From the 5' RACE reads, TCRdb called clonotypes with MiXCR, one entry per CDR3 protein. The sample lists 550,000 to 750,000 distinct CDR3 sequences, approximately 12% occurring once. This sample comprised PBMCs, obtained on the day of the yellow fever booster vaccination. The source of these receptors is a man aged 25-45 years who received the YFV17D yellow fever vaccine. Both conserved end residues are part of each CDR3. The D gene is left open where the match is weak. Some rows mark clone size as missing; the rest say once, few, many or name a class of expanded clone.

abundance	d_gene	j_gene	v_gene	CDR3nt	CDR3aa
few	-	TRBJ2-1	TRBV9	TGTGCCAGCAGCGTATCTTACGGGCTAGGTGAGCAGTTCTTC	CASSVSYGLGEQFF
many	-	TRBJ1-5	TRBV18	TGTGCCAGCTCGCTCCGAGATAGCAATCAGCCCCAGCATTTT	CASSLRDSNQPQHF
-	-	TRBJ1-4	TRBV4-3	TGCGCCAGCAGCCAAGATTCTAACTTACCGGCTGAAAAACTGTTTTTT	CASSQDSNLPAEKLFF
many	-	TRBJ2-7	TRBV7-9	TGTGCCAGCAGCTTAGACAGAACCTACGAGCAGTACTTC	CASSLDRTYEQYF
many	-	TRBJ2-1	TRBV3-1	TGTGCCAGCAGCCAAGCGGGACGGTACAATGAGCAGTTCTTC	CASSQAGRYNEQFF
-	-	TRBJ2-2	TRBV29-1	TGCAGCGTTGTAAGTGGTGACGGCAACACCGGGGAGCTGTTTTTT	CSVVSGDGNTGELFF
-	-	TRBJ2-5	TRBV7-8	TGTGCCAGCAGGACTTATGAGGGGGGGAGAACCCAGTACTTC	CASRTYEGGRTQYF
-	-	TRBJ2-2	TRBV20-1	TGCAGTGCTAGACGGGGGAACACCGGGGAGCTGTTTTTT	CSARRGNTGELFF
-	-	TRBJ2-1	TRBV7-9	TGTGCCAGCAACCCCGGTGGTGAGCAGTTCTTC	CASNPGGEQFF
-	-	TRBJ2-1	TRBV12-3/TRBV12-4	TGTGCCAGCAGCCCCCGGGACACGGGGAATGAGCAGTTCTTC	CASSPRDTGNEQFF
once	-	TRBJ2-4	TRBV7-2	TGTGCCATCAGCCAAAGGACGAGTCAGAACATTCAGTACTTC	CAISQRTSQNIQYF
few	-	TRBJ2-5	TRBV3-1	TGTGCCAGCAAACTGGGTGGACAAGAGACCCAGTACTTC	CASKLGGQETQYF
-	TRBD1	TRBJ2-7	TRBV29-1	TGCAGCGTGGGGGGGGGACAGGGTTCCTACGAGCAGTACTTC	CSVGGGQGSYEQYF
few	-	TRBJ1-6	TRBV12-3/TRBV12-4	TGTGCCAGCAGCCGTAGCTCACCCCTCCACTTT	CASSRSSPLHF
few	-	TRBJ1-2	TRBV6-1	TGTGCCAGCATGGGGCGAAGCACCACCTATGGCTACACCTTC	CASMGRSTTYGYTF
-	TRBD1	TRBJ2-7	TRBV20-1	TGCAGTGTTGCACAGGGGGCGGATGAGCAGTACTTC	CSVAQGADEQYF
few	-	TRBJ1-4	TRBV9	TGTGCCAGCAGCGTAGCGCAGGGGAACGAAAAACTGTTTTTT	CASSVAQGNEKLFF
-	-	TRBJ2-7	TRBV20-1	TGCTGTGCTAGGATCCGCGGGAACTTGCTCGTGTACGAGCAGTACTTC	CCARIRGNLLVYEQYF
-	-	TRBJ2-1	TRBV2	TGTGCCAGCAGGAGGGCCCCGGACAATGAGCAGTTCTTC	CASRRAPDNEQFF
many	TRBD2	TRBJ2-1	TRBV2	TGTGCCAGCGGGCGGGAGGCATTCAATGAGCAGTTCTTC	CASGREAFNEQFF